These 27 T cell receptor beta chains originate from one sample sequenced in a study of T cells in Graves' hyperthyroidism and ophthalmopathy (dated by TCRdb to between 2019 and 2020). Library preparation employed multiplex PCR. This sample was sequenced with an Illumina HiSeq 2000. TCR beta CDR3 regions were amplified from RNA transcripts. The TCR CDR3 was subjected to a first round of RT-PCR using the HTBI primer set and the Qiagen OneStep RT-PCR kit. The public reads were quality trimmed at Q25 with fastp and then assembled into clones with MiXCR by TCRdb, keeping productive beta chains. Each CDR3 protein gets just one entry, which takes the most common genes and DNA from the rows behind it. The sample contains approximately 600,000 distinct CDR3 sequences, about 14% of them found a single time. The ten largest account for around 4.5% of the sample. Sequencing input: blood. The receptors here all came from a woman between 40 and 50 years old with Graves' ophthalmopathy.

This clonotype was counted many times. The rearrangement links TRBV29-1 to TRBJ2-5, with 10 bases that match TRBD2. The CDR3 runs to 14 residues. Trimming at V came to 6 bases and at J to 4 bases, leaving 8 bases not matched to a gene. Germline-derived CDR1 and CDR2 are SQVTM and ANQGSEA. CDR3 region: CSVDFSGRSETQYF. CDR3 sequence (DNA): TGCAGCGTCGATTTTAGCGGGAGGTCAGAGACCCAGTACTTC. The full variable domain, completed using reference TRBV29-1 and TRBJ2-5, is SAVISQKPSRDICQRGTSLTIQCQVDSQVTMMFWYRQQPGQSLTLIATANQGSEATYESGFVIDKFPISRPNLTFSTLTVSNMSPEDSSIYLCSVDFSGRSETQYFGPGTRLLVL.

This clonotype was seen many times. This chain connects TRBV28 to TRBJ2-5; D is perhaps TRBD1 (6 bases). This CDR3 has 15 amino acids. In germline, CDR1 is MDHEN, CDR2 SYDVKM. Trimming cost V 4 bases and J 9 bases, with 21 bases left between them. The CDR3 sequence is CASSSGTGSHLPQYF. CDR3 nucleotide sequence: TGTGCCAGCAGTTCAGGAACAGGGAGCCATCTGCCCCAGTACTTC. Combining the CDR3 with reference TRBV28 and TRBJ2-5 gives the whole variable domain DVKVTQSSRYLVKRTGEKVFLECVQDMDHENMFWYRQDPGLGLRLIYFSYDVKMKEKGDIPEGYSVSREKKERFSLILESASTNQTSMYLCASSSGTGSHLPQYFGPGTRLLVL.

This clonotype was picked up many times. The CDR3 protein is CASSPYTTGELFF. CDR3 DNA sequence: TGTGCCAGCAGCCCCTACACCACCGGGGAGCTGTTTTTT. The chain recombines TRBV7-2 with TRBJ2-2; D not resolved. The CDR3 extends over 13 amino acids. Germline V gives CDR1 SGHTA, CDR2 FQGNSA. V gave up 5 bases and J gave up 4 bases, with 8 bases separating them.

This clonotype was detected many times. The V and J genes are TRBV29-1 and TRBJ1-2, with 7 positions matching TRBD1. In germline, CDR1 is SQVTM, CDR2 ANQGSEA. The junction had 10 bases not matched to a gene; V was cut back by 2 bases and J by 4 bases. The length of the CDR3 is 15 residues. Here the CDR3 DNA reads TGCAGCGTTGAACCCGGGGACAGCCGGATCTATGGCTACACCTTC. It encodes CSVEPGDSRIYGYTF.

This clonotype was detected ten times or more. The chain uses TRBV18 and TRBJ2-4; D is uncertain. Trimming took off 0 bases at V and 5 bases at J, with 5 bases between the two ends. Germline V CDR1 and CDR2: KGHSH, LQKENI. The CDR3 has 13 amino acids. The CDR3 region is CASSPPVQNIQYF. CDR3 nucleotides: TGTGCCAGCTCACCACCCGTCCAAAACATTCAGTACTTC. Together with reference TRBV18 and TRBJ2-4, the CDR3 gives the full variable domain: NAGVMQNPRHLVRRRGQEARLRCSPMKGHSHVYWYRQLPEEGLKFMVYLQKENIIDESGMPKERFSAEFPKEGPSILRIQQVVRGDSAAYFCASSPPVQNIQYFGAGTRLSVL.

This clonotype was observed many times. The V gene is TRBV7-9, the J gene TRBJ1-2; tentatively, D is TRBD1 (6 bases). Germline values: CDR1 SEHNR, CDR2 FQNEAQ (reference sequence). Trimming left V 7 bases short and J 4 bases short, with 16 bases between. The CDR3 is made up of 14 amino acids. CDR3 loop: CASTQNREVYGYTF. In DNA, the CDR3 is TGTGCCAGCACCCAAAACAGGGAGGTCTATGGCTACACCTTC.

In its sample, this clonotype was seen once. The chain is built from TRBV18 and TRBJ1-5; the D is unclear. The V gene lost 4 bases and the J gene lost 5 bases, with 15 bases spanning the gap. The CDR3 is 15 amino acids. CDR1 KGHSH and CDR2 LQKENI come from the germline V gene. The CDR3 loop is CASSRAILGDQPQHF. Here the CDR3 DNA reads TGTGCCAGCTCACGGGCGATCCTCGGTGATCAGCCCCAGCATTTT.

This clonotype was observed at least ten times. This chain uses TRBV2 with TRBJ2-5; no clear D. Germline-derived CDR1 and CDR2 are SNHLY and FYNNEI. V shed 4 bases and J shed 4 bases, with 7 bases lying between them. This CDR3 comprises 12 residues. CDR3 residues: CASSGETETQYF. The CDR3 DNA reads TGTGCCAGCAGTGGGGAAACAGAGACCCAGTACTTC.

This clonotype came up many times. This chain joins TRBV20-1 and TRBJ2-7; 13 bases align to TRBD2. The CDR3 contains 16 residues. The ends lost 6 bases at V and 0 bases at J; junction bases unmatched: 8. Per the germline V gene, CDR1 is DFQATT and CDR2 is SNEGSKA (reference sequence). The CDR3 sequence: CSAPWTSGGTSYEQYF. As DNA, the CDR3 is TGCAGTGCCCCGTGGACTAGCGGGGGAACCTCCTACGAGCAGTACTTC.

This clonotype was observed a few times. At one of its ends the junction is not consistent with the germline gene, which may arise from a read error. The chain joins TRBV15 to TRBJ2-2, with D possibly being TRBD1 or TRBD2 (6 bases each). CDR1 and CDR2 from the germline V gene are LNHNV and YYDKDF (reference sequence). The CDR3 spans 15 residues. CDR3 sequence: CATSRDGGPRGVLFF. The CDR3 region has the DNA TGTGCCACCAGCAGAGATGGGGGGCCGAGAGGGGTGCTGTTTTTT. The variable domain in full, with the rest retrieved from reference TRBV15 and TRBJ2-2, is DAMVIQNPRYQVTQFGKPVTLSCSQTLNHNVMYWYQQKSSQAPKLLFHYYDKDFNNEADTPDNFQSRRPNTSFCFLDIRSPGLGDTAMYLCATSRDGGPRGVLFFGEGSRLTVL.

This clonotype was recorded many times. The V and J genes are TRBV2 and TRBJ1-2; D is unresolved. V was clipped by 7 bases and J by 10 bases, with 10 bases between them. The CDR3 runs to 10 residues. Germline lookup yields CDR1 SNHLY and CDR2 FYNNEI. The CDR3 sequence is CASKGEDYTF. CDR3 DNA: TGTGCCAGCAAGGGTGAAGACTACACCTTC.

This clonotype was picked up many times. The chain has TRBV7-9 and TRBJ2-7, with a tentative D call TRBD1 (5 bases). Germline-derived CDR1 and CDR2 are SEHNR and FQNEAQ (reference sequence). This CDR3 spans 14 amino acids. V shed 2 bases and J shed 1 base, with 9 bases lying between them. CDR3 sequence (DNA): TGTGCCAGCAGCTTACAACAGGAGTCCTACGAGCAGTACTTC. This translates into CASSLQQESYEQYF.

This clonotype appeared a few times. The chain uses TRBV6-2 or TRBV6-3 and TRBJ2-3; TRBD2 is a possible D gene (5 bases). Germline CDR1 is MNHEY and CDR2 is SVGEGT. The CDR3 sequence is 14 residues long. V was cut by 0 bases and J by 4 bases, with 8 bases left in between. The CDR3 spells CASSYSREADTQYF. CDR3 coding DNA: TGTGCCAGCAGTTACTCGAGGGAAGCAGATACGCAGTATTTT.

This clonotype was seen many times. The gene calls are TRBV28 and TRBJ1-2; D call uncertain. Germline lookup yields CDR1 MDHEN and CDR2 SYDVKM. This CDR3 contains 14 residues. V was shortened by 3 bases and J by 8 bases, with 16 bases between the two germline ends. The CDR3 region is CASSFHRGIGGYTF. The CDR3 region has the DNA TGTGCCAGCAGTTTTCACAGAGGGATAGGGGGCTACACCTTC.

This clonotype was seen many times. The chain couples TRBV7-2 to TRBJ2-2; D is uncertain. Germline CDR1 reads SGHTA; CDR2 reads FQGNSA. The CDR3 is 12 residues long. Trimming took off 3 bases at V and 7 bases at J, with 6 bases between the two ends. The CDR3 here is CASSFLGGELFF. The CDR3 DNA is TGTGCCAGCAGCTTCTTAGGCGGGGAGCTGTTTTTT. Together with reference TRBV7-2 and TRBJ2-2, the CDR3 gives the full variable domain: GAGVSQSPSNKVTEKGKDVELRCDPISGHTALYWYRQSLGQGLEFLIYFQGNSAPDKSGLPSDRFSAERTGGSVSTLTIQRTQQEDSAVYLCASSFLGGELFFGEGSRLTVL.

This clonotype has a count of ten or more. The rearrangement joins TRBV3-1 to TRBJ2-7; D is undetermined. Germline CDR1 is LGHDT and CDR2 is YNNKEL (reference sequence). Trimming took off 0 bases at V and 5 bases at J, with 8 bases between the two ends. This CDR3 contains 13 residues. The chain's CDR3 is CASSQDSPHEQYF. The DNA of the CDR3 is TGTGCCAGCAGCCAAGATTCCCCCCACGAGCAGTACTTC.

In this sample, this clonotype turned up many times. The chain employs TRBV20-1 and TRBJ2-5; D is possibly TRBD1 (5 bases). There are 13 residues in the CDR3. Looked up from germline, CDR1 is DFQATT and CDR2 is SNEGSKA (reference sequence). V lost 7 bases, J lost 4 bases, and 16 bases lay in between. The CDR3 nucleotides are TGCAGTGTTCCAAGGGGCGGCGGAGAGACCCAGTACTTC. Protein sequence: CSVPRGGGETQYF.

This clonotype was counted ten times or more. The chain employs TRBV12-3 or TRBV12-4 and TRBJ2-2; 7 bases fit TRBD2. The CDR3 has 14 amino acids. Trimming took 4 bases from V and 4 from J; bases not matched to a gene: 3. The CDR3 protein is CASSSAGVTGELFF. The CDR3 nucleotides read TGTGCCAGCAGTTCCGCGGGAGTCACCGGGGAGCTGTTTTTT.

Ten or more counts support this clonotype. This chain's CDR3 is CASSLQTGMFGYTF. The CDR3 DNA sequence: TGTGCCAGCAGTTTACAGACAGGAATGTTTGGCTACACCTTC. The V call is TRBV12-3 or TRBV12-4, the J call TRBJ1-2, with D perhaps matching TRBD1 (6 bases). Trimming took off 2 bases at V and 7 bases at J, with 14 bases between the two ends. The CDR3 loop spans 14 amino acids.

This clonotype was recorded a few times. The chain recombines TRBV4-1 with TRBJ1-1, with no clear D. V gave up 4 bases and J gave up 5 bases, with 11 bases separating them. This CDR3 has 13 amino acids. Germline CDR1 reads MGHRA; CDR2 reads YSYEKL. CDR3 bases: TGCGCCAGCAGCCTGACCCTAGGGACTGAAGCTTTCTTT. It encodes CASSLTLGTEAFF.

J is TRBJ1-2 and V is TRBV12-3 or TRBV12-4; D gene uncertain. V was shortened by 1 base and J by 5 bases, with 8 bases between the two germline ends. This CDR3 spans 13 amino acids. For the CDR3, the DNA is TGTGCCAGCAGTTTAGGGTCGCTTTATGGCTACACCTTC. It codes for CASSLGSLYGYTF.

The sample holds many counts of this clonotype. The chain links TRBV28 to TRBJ1-5; D is possibly TRBD1 (6 bases). Trimming shortened V by 1 base and J by 4 bases, and 17 bases separated the two germline ends. From germline, CDR1 is MDHEN and CDR2 SYDVKM. This CDR3 has 17 residues. CDR3 in DNA: TGTGCCAGCAGTTTATTGGTTCCAGCAGGGGTGAATCAGCCCCAGCATTTT. Its protein is CASSLLVPAGVNQPQHF.

The rearrangement links TRBV12-3 or TRBV12-4 to TRBJ1-5; maybe TRBD1 (5 bases). The CDR3 sequence is 15 residues long. The V and J ends lost 3 bases and 0 bases respectively, with 9 bases between them. The CDR3 region has the DNA TGTGCCAGCAGTTTTGGGGGGAGTAGCAATCAGCCCCAGCATTTT. Amino acid sequence: CASSFGGSSNQPQHF.

This clonotype was found a few times. The chain has TRBV2 and TRBJ1-3, with D unclear. Deletions cut 10 bases from V and 0 bases from J, with 13 bases between. The CDR3 totals 14 residues. The germline CDR1 and CDR2 sequences are SNHLY and FYNNEI. The CDR3 sequence is CAIAGLSSGNTIYF. The CDR3 DNA reads TGTGCCATCGCAGGCCTAAGCTCTGGAAACACCATATATTTT.

This clonotype was counted ten times or more. This chain links TRBV12-3 or TRBV12-4 with TRBJ2-7; 8 bases align to TRBD2. V dropped 5 bases and J dropped 3; count of bases not matched to a gene: 0. The CDR3 loop spans 12 amino acids. CDR3 protein: CASSRGGYEQYF. DNA of the CDR3: TGTGCCAGCAGTCGGGGGGGCTACGAGCAGTACTTC.

This clonotype was observed many times. This CDR3 reads CASSTGQLTYEQYF. CDR3 DNA: TGTGCCAGCAGTACGGGACAGCTAACCTACGAGCAGTACTTC. The V and J genes are TRBV28 and TRBJ2-7, with TRBD1 matching over 7 bases. CDR1 is MDHEN, CDR2 SYDVKM, per germline. Losses at the gene ends were 5 bases for V and 2 bases for J; bases not matched to a gene: 6. The CDR3 spans 14 residues.

This clonotype came up many times. The rearrangement uses TRBV11-2 and TRBJ1-2, with 12 nucleotides matching TRBD1. V dropped 5 bases and J dropped 6; count of bases not matched to a gene: 10. The CDR3 sequence is 16 residues long. The germline gives CDR1 SGHAT, CDR2 FQNNGV. CDR3 bases: TGTGCCAGCAGCCGTCCCGGGACAGGGGGCGTAAATGGCTACACCTTC. The encoded protein is CASSRPGTGGVNGYTF.